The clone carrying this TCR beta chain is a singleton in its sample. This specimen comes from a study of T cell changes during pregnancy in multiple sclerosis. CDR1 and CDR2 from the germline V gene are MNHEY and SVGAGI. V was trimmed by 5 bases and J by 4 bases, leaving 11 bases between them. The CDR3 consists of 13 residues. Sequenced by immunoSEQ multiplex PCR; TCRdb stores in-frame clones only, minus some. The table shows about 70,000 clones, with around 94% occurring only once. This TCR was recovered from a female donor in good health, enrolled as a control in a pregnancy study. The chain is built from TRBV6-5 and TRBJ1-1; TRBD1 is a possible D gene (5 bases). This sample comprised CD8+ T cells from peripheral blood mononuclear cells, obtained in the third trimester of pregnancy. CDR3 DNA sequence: TGTGCCAGCAGTCAGACAGCTTCCACTGAAGCTTTCTTT. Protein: CASSQTASTEAFF.